The next 24 T cell receptor beta chains were all read from a single sample in a study of PD-1 blockade in classical Hodgkin lymphoma. Every single patient, without exception, relapsed after autologous stem cell transplantation, and brentuximab vedotin exposure varied. The protocol was immunoSEQ multiplex PCR, while the TCRdb copy is restricted to in-frame clones and leaves out a portion. The sample lists approximately 80,000 clones, around 90% seen once, with 20% to 25% in the top ten. Here the sequenced sample was peripheral blood mononuclear cells (PBMCs), taken at baseline. These receptors originate from a human donor with classical Hodgkin lymphoma.

This chain links TRBV30 with TRBJ2-5, with TRBD2 matching over 7 bases. Germline assignment: CDR1 GTSNPN and CDR2 SVGIG (reference sequence). This CDR3 has 14 amino acids. V trimming: 1 base; J trimming: 4 bases; junction bases outside the gene matches: 6. The CDR3 coding sequence is TGTGCCTGGAGTGAAAACCGGGGGGTAGAGACCCAGTACTTC. Residues: CAWSENRGVETQYF.

The V and J genes are TRBV6-5 and TRBJ1-2; 7 bases fit TRBD1. CDR1 is MNHEY and CDR2 is SVGAGI in the germline V gene. The CDR3 sequence is 12 residues long. Trimming cost V 6 bases and J 3 bases; bases outside gene matches: 1. CDR3 nucleotides: TGTGCCAGCAGGCAGGGGGACTATGGCTACACCTTC. Translating it yields CASRQGDYGYTF.

V is TRBV28 and J is TRBJ2-7; D is unclear. V lost 3 bases to trimming and J lost 5 bases, with 17 bases between them. This CDR3 comprises 15 residues. Germline-derived CDR1 and CDR2 are MDHEN and SYDVKM. The DNA of the CDR3 is TGTGCCAGCAGTTTCTCCCGGGCCCCCATCGACGAGCAGTACTTC. This encodes CASSFSRAPIDEQYF. The complete variable domain, with remaining parts taken from reference TRBV28 and TRBJ2-7, reads DVKVTQSSRYLVKRTGEKVFLECVQDMDHENMFWYRQDPGLGLRLIYFSYDVKMKEKGDIPEGYSVSREKKERFSLILESASTNQTSMYLCASSFSRAPIDEQYFGPGTRLTVT.

Comment on this clone: This sample also contains other DNA sequences that code for the same CDR3. The V call is TRBV28, the J call TRBJ1-1; D unresolved. Between the trimmed V and J ends, which lost 2 bases and 0 bases, there was a span of 4 bases. The CDR3 has 13 residues. CDR1 MDHEN and CDR2 SYDVKM come from the germline V gene. CDR3 loop: CASSLGLNTEAFF. CDR3 nucleotides: TGTGCCAGCAGTTTAGGGTTGAACACTGAAGCTTTCTTT.

This sequence joins TRBV9 and TRBJ2-7; the D call may be TRBD1 or TRBD2 (5 bases each). Germline CDR1 and CDR2: SGDLS and YYNGEE. The CDR3 loop spans 13 amino acids. Trimming pared 3 bases from V and 7 bases from J, leaving 14 bases between. CDR3 residues: CASSDRWGLEQYF. The CDR3 coding sequence is TGTGCCAGCAGCGACAGATGGGGGTTGGAGCAGTACTTC.

In the case of this clone: A junction end diverges from the germline sequence, so it may reflect a read error. The chain employs TRBV6-4 and TRBJ2-7; 11 positions agree with TRBD2. The length of the CDR3 is 20 residues. In germline, CDR1 is MRHNA, CDR2 SNTAGT. The CDR3 DNA is TGTGCCAGCAGCGACTCGGGACACCAGCTAAATAGCGGGAGGGCCCAGGAGCAGTACTTC. Translating it yields CASSDSGHQLNSGRAQEQYF.

There are many counts of this clone. The chain carries TRBV12-5 and TRBJ2-1; no clear D. Germline V CDR1 and CDR2: LGHNT, FRNRAP. The CDR3 has 11 amino acids. The V gene lost 2 bases and the J gene lost 8 bases, with 4 bases spanning the gap. CDR3 sequence: CASGLTDEQFF. The CDR3, as DNA: TGTGCTAGTGGTTTGACAGATGAGCAGTTCTTC.

The rearrangement joins TRBV9 to TRBJ2-7, with no clear D. V dropped 8 bases and J dropped 4 bases, with 7 bases sitting between them. There are 10 residues in the CDR3. The germline V gene has CDR1 SGDLS and CDR2 YYNGEE. The CDR3 reads CARRSYEQYF. The CDR3 DNA is TGTGCCAGACGGTCGTACGAGCAGTACTTC. The full variable domain, rest sourced from reference TRBV9 and TRBJ2-7, is DSGVTQTPKHLITATGQRVTLRCSPRSGDLSVYWYQQSLDQGLQFLIQYYNGEERAKGNILERFSAQQFPDLHSELNLSSLELGDSALYFCARRSYEQYFGPGTRLTVT.

V gene TRBV6-1 combines with J gene TRBJ2-7; D gene unclear. The V end was cut by 1 base, the J end by 9 bases, with 7 bases between. Germline V gene lookup returns CDR1 MNHNS and CDR2 SASEGT. The CDR3 sequence is 11 residues long. CDR3 nucleotide sequence: TGTGCCAGCAGTGAAGTGGCACTGCAGTACTTC. Its protein is CASSEVALQYF.

This chain links TRBV11-2 with TRBJ2-1; 8 positions match TRBD2. Looked up from germline, CDR1 is SGHAT and CDR2 is FQNNGV. This CDR3 has 16 amino acids. V was clipped by 5 bases and J by 7 bases; unmatched bases: 13. The CDR3 DNA is TGTGCCAGCAGCCCAACTGGGACTAGTTGGGGTAATGAGCAGTTCTTC. Its protein product is CASSPTGTSWGNEQFF.

The CDR3 sequence is CASSLSGGAEAFF. CDR3 coding DNA: TGTGCCAGCAGCTTATCTGGGGGAGCTGAAGCTTTCTTT. The chain is built from TRBV7-9 and TRBJ1-1, with D possibly being TRBD1 (5 bases). The CDR3 covers 13 residues. Between the trimmed V and J ends, which lost 2 bases and 6 bases, there was a span of 10 bases. CDR1 SEHNR and CDR2 FQNEAQ come from the germline V gene (reference sequence). Looking up the rest from reference TRBV7-9 and TRBJ1-1 gives the full variable domain: DTGVSQNPRHKITKRGQNVTFRCDPISEHNRLYWYRQTLGQGPEFLTYFQNEAQLEKSRLLSDRFSAERPKGSFSTLEIQRTEQGDSAMYLCASSLSGGAEAFFGQGTRLTVV.

This chain uses TRBV6-6 with TRBJ1-5; maybe TRBD1 (5 bases). The length of the CDR3 is 15 residues. The ends were cut back, 7 bases at V and 1 base at J, with 14 bases in the middle. Per the germline V gene, CDR1 is MNHNY and CDR2 is SVGAGI (reference sequence). CDR3 region: CASTPRVSSNQPQHF. The CDR3 bases are TGTGCCAGCACCCCCAGGGTTTCGAGCAATCAGCCCCAGCATTTT.

This chain links TRBV5-1 with TRBJ1-5; TRBD1 aligns across 7 bases. Germline CDR1 and CDR2: SGHRS and YFSETQ. Trimming at V came to 3 bases and at J to 4 bases, leaving 1 base not matched to a gene. This CDR3 has 13 amino acids. CDR3 in amino acids: CASSSTGNQPQHF. CDR3 in DNA: TGCGCCAGCAGCTCGACAGGGAATCAGCCCCAGCATTTT.

The chain combines TRBV4-1 with TRBJ2-1; 8 bases agree with TRBD2. This CDR3 comprises 14 residues. V dropped 1 base and J dropped 6; count of bases not matched to a gene: 2. Germline CDR1 is MGHRA and CDR2 is YSYEKL. The DNA of the CDR3 is TGCGCCAGCAGCCAAGCCAGCGGGAGCAATGAGCAGTTCTTC. The encoded protein is CASSQASGSNEQFF.

The chain links TRBV7-2 to TRBJ2-7; 9 bases match TRBD2. This CDR3 is 16 amino acids long. After removal of 1 base from V and 6 bases from J, the junction contained 10 bases not matched to a gene. Germline CDR1 SGHTA, CDR2 FQGNSA. CDR3 protein: CASSLVPGGRGSEQYF. Here the CDR3 DNA reads TGTGCCAGCAGCTTAGTTCCCGGCGGGAGGGGCAGCGAGCAGTACTTC. Using reference TRBV7-2 and TRBJ2-7 for the parts outside the CDR3, the full variable domain is GAGVSQSPSNKVTEKGKDVELRCDPISGHTALYWYRQSLGQGLEFLIYFQGNSAPDKSGLPSDRFSAERTGGSVSTLTIQRTQQEDSAVYLCASSLVPGGRGSEQYFGPGTRLTVT.

The V gene is TRBV18, the J gene TRBJ1-5; 7 positions match TRBD1. The J segment lost 4 bases and the V segment lost 3 bases, leaving 6 bases of the junction unmatched. Germline CDR1 is KGHSH and CDR2 is LQKENI. The CDR3 runs to 15 residues. The CDR3 DNA reads TGTGCCAGCTCACCTGAACCAGGGGGAAATCAGCCCCAGCATTTT. As protein: CASSPEPGGNQPQHF.

The J gene is TRBJ2-7, the V gene TRBV2; the D gene is possibly TRBD2 (5 bases). The CDR3 is made up of 14 amino acids. Germline CDR1 SNHLY, CDR2 FYNNEI. Deletions cut 4 bases from V and 0 bases from J, with 10 bases between. CDR3 sequence reads: CASSVDSSSYEQYF. The CDR3 region has the DNA TGTGCCAGCAGTGTGGACTCAAGCTCCTACGAGCAGTACTTC.

The V gene is TRBV5-4, the J gene TRBJ2-3; no clear D gene. The CDR3 spans 15 residues. In germline, CDR1 is SGHNT, CDR2 YYREEE (reference sequence). V was clipped by 4 bases and J by 0 bases, with 12 bases between them. This CDR3 is CASSDLRRSTDTQYF. Here the CDR3 DNA reads TGTGCCAGCAGCGATCTAAGAAGAAGCACAGATACGCAGTATTTT.

J is TRBJ1-2 and V is TRBV6-5, with D maybe TRBD1 (5 bases). The V and J ends lost 2 bases and 2 bases respectively, with 9 bases between them. In germline, CDR1 is MNHEY, CDR2 SVGAGI. This CDR3 contains 14 residues. The CDR3 sequence is CASSYQGTNYGYTF. The DNA for the CDR3 is TGTGCCAGCAGTTACCAGGGTACAAACTATGGCTACACCTTC.

The chain carries TRBV6-5 and TRBJ2-7; no clear D. Germline V gives CDR1 MNHEY, CDR2 SVGAGI. There are 15 residues in the CDR3. Trimming pared 0 bases from V and 0 bases from J, leaving 9 bases between. The CDR3 coding sequence is TGTGCCAGCAGTTACTCGGGCCGCGGCTCCTACGAGCAGTACTTC. This translates into CASSYSGRGSYEQYF.

With regard to this clone: Mismatch with germline at one junction end may stem from a read error. The chain joins TRBV6-5 to TRBJ2-5; 12 nucleotides agree with TRBD2. Per the germline V gene, CDR1 is MNHEY and CDR2 is SVGAGI. CDR3 size: 11 residues. The CDR3 nucleotides read TGTGCCAGCAGTAAGTCTAGCGGGAGGGACTTC. Protein: CASSKSSGRDF.

The chain couples TRBV13 to TRBJ2-3; D might be TRBD1 (5 bases). Trimming removed 4 bases at V and 3 bases at J, with 20 bases between. Per germline, CDR1 PRHDT and CDR2 FYEKMQ (reference sequence). This CDR3 has 17 residues. The CDR3 reads CASSSTPAGWSTDTQYF. CDR3 bases: TGTGCCAGCAGCTCGACCCCGGCAGGGTGGAGTACAGATACGCAGTATTTT.

A single count supports this clone. This chain links TRBV5-4 with TRBJ2-7, with TRBD1 matching over 7 bases. The CDR3 is 14 residues long. Germline V gene data show CDR1 as SGHNT and CDR2 as YYREEE (reference sequence). V lost 2 bases, J lost 5 bases, and 7 bases stayed unmatched. The CDR3 here is CASSLPTGAHEQYF. In nucleotides, the CDR3 is TGTGCCAGCAGCTTACCCACAGGGGCCCACGAGCAGTACTTC.

The gene calls are TRBV5-6 and TRBJ2-3; TRBD2 aligns across 10 bases. J lost 0 bases, V lost 2 bases, and 3 bases had no gene match. CDR1 and CDR2 (germline): SGHDT, YYEEEE. This CDR3 spans 16 amino acids. The CDR3 DNA reads TGTGCCAGCAGCTTTCAGACTAGCGGGAGCACAGATACGCAGTATTTT. Amino acids: CASSFQTSGSTDTQYF.